This T cell receptor beta chain was identified in a study of cytotoxic CD8 clonotypes in ibrutinib-treated CLL. The V gene lost 2 bases and the J gene lost 6 bases, with 10 bases spanning the gap. Germline V gives CDR1 SEHNR, CDR2 FQNEAQ (reference sequence). The CDR3 length is 13 residues. With sequencing, the targeted depth ranged from 1 in 200,000 to 1 in 1 million T cells. Repertoires were generated with immunoSEQ multiplex PCR, while TCRdb's copy carries only in-frame clones and drops some. Among about 140,000 clones listed, around 80% were seen once. The rearrangement uses TRBV7-9 and TRBJ1-1; no reliable D call. This receptor was identified in a human donor with chronic lymphocytic leukemia. Sample: PBMCs, taken after 36 months of ibrutinib treatment. CDR3 nucleotide sequence: TGTGCCAGCAGCTTATTCTCGGGAGCTGAAGCTTTCTTT. Its translation is CASSLFSGAEAFF. The variable domain in full, with the rest retrieved from reference TRBV7-9 and TRBJ1-1, is DTGVSQNPRHKITKRGQNVTFRCDPISEHNRLYWYRQTLGQGPEFLTYFQNEAQLEKSRLLSDRFSAERPKGSFSTLEIQRTEQGDSAMYLCASSLFSGAEAFFGQGTRLTVV.